The 8 T cell receptor beta chains reported below all come from one sample, sequenced in a study of T cells in Graves' hyperthyroidism and ophthalmopathy. Amplification of TCR beta CDR3 regions was performed using RNA transcripts as template. With the HTBI primer set, the TCR CDR3 went through a first round of RT-PCR. TCRdb independently ran MiXCR on the multiplex PCR reads; one entry per CDR3 protein. The table includes around 620,000 distinct CDR3 sequences, 14% detected once. The sample comprised blood. The receptor source for this set is a woman younger than 30 with Graves' ophthalmopathy.

The table lists this clonotype with many counts. The chain carries TRBV20-1 and TRBJ2-3; the D is unclear. The V end was cut by 1 base, the J end by 4 bases, with 12 bases between. The germline V gene has CDR1 DFQATT and CDR2 SNEGSKA (reference sequence). This CDR3 has 14 residues. The CDR3 nucleotides are TGCAGTGCTAGAGGAATTGCAGTGGCAGATACGCAGTATTTT. This translates into CSARGIAVADTQYF.

This clonotype was picked up many times. The chain recombines TRBV11-1 with TRBJ1-2; D gene unclear. Germline V gene sequence: CDR1 SGHAT, CDR2 FQDESV (reference sequence). The CDR3 totals 16 residues. V was trimmed by 5 bases and J by 7 bases, leaving 23 bases between them. CDR3 sequence: CASSRGTSLPYSGYTF. The CDR3 region has the DNA TGTGCCAGCAGCCGGGGTACAAGCCTGCCGTACTCTGGCTACACCTTC.

This clonotype was seen ten or more times. This rearrangement joins TRBV5-1 to TRBJ2-2; 10 bases map to TRBD2. The CDR3 extends over 15 amino acids. Trimming cost V 4 bases and J 4 bases; bases outside gene matches: 4. Germline V gene lookup returns CDR1 SGHRS and CDR2 YFSETQ. The CDR3 loop reads CASSGVAGGTGELFF. The CDR3 coding sequence is TGCGCCAGCAGCGGGGTAGCGGGAGGCACCGGGGAGCTGTTTTTT.

This clonotype was seen only a few times. The chain has TRBV4-3 and TRBJ2-3, with D tentatively TRBD2 (6 bases). V was trimmed by 1 base and J by 3 bases, leaving 17 bases between them. The CDR3 runs 17 residues. The germline V gene has CDR1 LGHNA and CDR2 YSLEER. CDR3 DNA: TGCGCCAGCAGCCAAGCGGGTAGCGGCTACGGAACAGATACGCAGTATTTT. This encodes CASSQAGSGYGTDTQYF.

The chain has TRBV27 and TRBJ2-4, with 9 bases fitting TRBD2. Germline assignment: CDR1 MNHEY and CDR2 SMNVEV (reference sequence). The V gene end was trimmed by 11 bases and the J gene end by 0 bases; junction bases not matched to a gene: 8. CDR3 length: 15 residues. The CDR3 spells CAGGRGGLAKNIQYF. The CDR3 DNA sequence: TGTGCCGGCGGGAGGGGAGGGCTAGCCAAAAACATTCAGTACTTC.

This clonotype was detected ten times or more. This rearrangement joins TRBV7-2 to TRBJ2-3; 14 positions match TRBD2. Trimming removed 5 bases from V and 4 bases from J; junction bases left unmatched: 8. This CDR3 region has 17 residues. Germline V lookup: CDR1 SGHTA, CDR2 FQGNSA. CDR3 loop: CASSPGTSGSGADTQYF. CDR3 in DNA: TGTGCCAGCAGCCCCGGGACTAGCGGGAGTGGGGCAGATACGCAGTATTTT.

This clonotype was counted between two and nine times. The gene calls are TRBV12-5 and TRBJ1-3; unclear D gene. The germline V gene has CDR1 LGHNT and CDR2 FRNRAP. CDR3 length: 15 residues. The V end was cut by 4 bases, the J end by 2 bases, with 12 bases between. This chain's CDR3 is CASGSGMTAGNTIYF. The CDR3, as DNA: TGTGCTAGTGGTTCTGGCATGACGGCTGGAAACACCATATATTTT.

Ten or more counts support this clonotype. CDR3 nucleotide sequence: TGTGCCAGCAGGGACAGAGGGGTTAGGGAGACCCAGTACTTC. Its translation: CASRDRGVRETQYF. The gene calls are TRBV3-1 and TRBJ2-5; D might be TRBD1 (6 bases). The germline V and J ends were trimmed by 6 bases and 5 bases, with 16 bases remaining between them. CDR3 length: 14 amino acids. CDR1 and CDR2 from the germline V gene are LGHDT and YNNKEL (reference sequence).